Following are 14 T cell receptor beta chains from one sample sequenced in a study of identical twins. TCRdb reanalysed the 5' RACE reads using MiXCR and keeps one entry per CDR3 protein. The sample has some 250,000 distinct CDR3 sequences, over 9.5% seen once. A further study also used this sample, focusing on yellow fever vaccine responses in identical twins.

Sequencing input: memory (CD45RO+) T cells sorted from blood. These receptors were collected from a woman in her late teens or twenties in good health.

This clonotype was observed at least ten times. CDR3 sequence: CASSERAGVADTQYF. The CDR3 DNA follows: TGTGCCAGCAGTGAGCGAGCAGGGGTCGCAGATACGCAGTATTTT. V and J are TRBV6-4 and TRBJ2-3, with D possibly being TRBD1 (6 bases). Germline lookup yields CDR1 MRHNA and CDR2 SNTAGT. V gave up 3 bases and J gave up 4 bases, with 14 bases separating them. The CDR3 is 15 residues long.

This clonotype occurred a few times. CDR3 in DNA: TGTGCCAGCAGCGGGAGATCCGGGGAGCTGTTTTTT. Its translation: CASSGRSGELFF. V usage is TRBV6-6 and J usage is TRBJ2-2, with D perhaps matching TRBD2 (6 bases). Trimming cost V 6 bases and J 6 bases, with 8 bases left between them. The CDR3 spans 12 residues. The germline gives CDR1 MNHNY, CDR2 SVGAGI (reference sequence).

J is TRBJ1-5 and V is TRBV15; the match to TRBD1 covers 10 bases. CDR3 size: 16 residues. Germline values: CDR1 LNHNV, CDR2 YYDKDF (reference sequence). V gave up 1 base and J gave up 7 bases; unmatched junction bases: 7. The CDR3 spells CATSRAAGTGVQPQHF. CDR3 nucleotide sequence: TGTGCCACCAGCAGAGCCGCCGGGACAGGGGTCCAGCCCCAGCATTTT. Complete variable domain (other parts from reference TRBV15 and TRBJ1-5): DAMVIQNPRYQVTQFGKPVTLSCSQTLNHNVMYWYQQKSSQAPKLLFHYYDKDFNNEADTPDNFQSRRPNTSFCFLDIRSPGLGDTAMYLCATSRAAGTGVQPQHFGDGTRLSIL.

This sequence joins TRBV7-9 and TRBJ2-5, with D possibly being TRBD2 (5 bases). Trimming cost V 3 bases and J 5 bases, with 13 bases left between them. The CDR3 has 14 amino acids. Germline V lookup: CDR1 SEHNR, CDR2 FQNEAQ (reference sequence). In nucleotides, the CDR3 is TGTGCCAGCAGCTTTGGTCCAATAGCGGAGACCCAGTACTTC. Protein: CASSFGPIAETQYF.

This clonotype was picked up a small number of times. CDR3 bases: TGTGCCAGCTCACCAGGACAGGCTACAAACACTGAAGCTTTCTTT. Amino acid sequence: CASSPGQATNTEAFF. This chain uses TRBV18 with TRBJ1-1; TRBD1 matches 7 bases. CDR1 is KGHSH and CDR2 is LQKENI in the germline V gene. V was clipped by 2 bases and J by 2 bases; unmatched bases: 5. This CDR3 is 15 amino acids long.

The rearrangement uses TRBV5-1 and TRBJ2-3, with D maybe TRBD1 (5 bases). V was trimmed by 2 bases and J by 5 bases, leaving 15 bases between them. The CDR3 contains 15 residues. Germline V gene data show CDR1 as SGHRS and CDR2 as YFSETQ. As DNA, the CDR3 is TGCGCCAGCAGCTTTACCACACCAGGGAAAGATACGCAGTATTTT. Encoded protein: CASSFTTPGKDTQYF. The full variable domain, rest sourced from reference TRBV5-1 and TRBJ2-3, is KAGVTQTPRYLIKTRGQQVTLSCSPISGHRSVSWYQQTPGQGLQFLFEYFSETQRNKGNFPGRFSGRQFSNSRSEMNVSTLELGDSALYLCASSFTTPGKDTQYFGPGTRLTVL.

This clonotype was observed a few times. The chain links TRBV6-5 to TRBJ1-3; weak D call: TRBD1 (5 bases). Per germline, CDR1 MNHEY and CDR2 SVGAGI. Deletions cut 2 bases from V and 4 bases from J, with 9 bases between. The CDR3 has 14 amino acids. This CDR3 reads CASSYEGKGNTIYF. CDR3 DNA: TGTGCCAGCAGTTACGAGGGGAAAGGAAACACCATATATTTT.

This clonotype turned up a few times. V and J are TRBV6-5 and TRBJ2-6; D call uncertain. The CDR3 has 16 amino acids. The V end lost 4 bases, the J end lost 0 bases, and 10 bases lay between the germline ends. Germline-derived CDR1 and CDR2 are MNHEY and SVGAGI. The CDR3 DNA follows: TGTGCCAGCAGTTTCCTGACCAGCTCTGGGGCCAACGTCCTGACTTTC. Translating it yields CASSFLTSSGANVLTF.

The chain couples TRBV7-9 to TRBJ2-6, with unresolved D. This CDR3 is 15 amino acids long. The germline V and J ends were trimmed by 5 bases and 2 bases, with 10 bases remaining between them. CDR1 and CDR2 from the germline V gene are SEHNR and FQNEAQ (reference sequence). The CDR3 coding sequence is TGTGCCAGCAGCCAGGACCAAACTGGGGCCAACGTCCTGACTTTC. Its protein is CASSQDQTGANVLTF.

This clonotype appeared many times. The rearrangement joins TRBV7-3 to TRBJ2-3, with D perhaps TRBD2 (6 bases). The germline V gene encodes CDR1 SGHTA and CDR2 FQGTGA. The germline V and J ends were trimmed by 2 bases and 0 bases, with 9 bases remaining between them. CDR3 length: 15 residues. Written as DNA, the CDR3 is TGTGCCAGCAGCTTATACCGGGGGAGCACAGATACGCAGTATTTT. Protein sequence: CASSLYRGSTDTQYF.

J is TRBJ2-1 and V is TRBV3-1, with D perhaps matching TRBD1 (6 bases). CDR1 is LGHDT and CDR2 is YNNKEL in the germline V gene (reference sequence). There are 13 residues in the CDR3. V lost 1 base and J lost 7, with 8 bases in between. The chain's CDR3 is CASSQGDKNEQFF. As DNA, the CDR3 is TGTGCCAGCAGCCAAGGGGACAAAAATGAGCAGTTCTTC.

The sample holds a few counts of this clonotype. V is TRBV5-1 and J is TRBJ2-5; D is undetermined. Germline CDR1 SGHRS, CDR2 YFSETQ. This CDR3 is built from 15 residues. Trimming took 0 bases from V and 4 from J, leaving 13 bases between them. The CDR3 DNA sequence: TGCGCCAGCAGCTTGGATGTGGGTCCTGCAGAGACCCAGTACTTC. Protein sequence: CASSLDVGPAETQYF.

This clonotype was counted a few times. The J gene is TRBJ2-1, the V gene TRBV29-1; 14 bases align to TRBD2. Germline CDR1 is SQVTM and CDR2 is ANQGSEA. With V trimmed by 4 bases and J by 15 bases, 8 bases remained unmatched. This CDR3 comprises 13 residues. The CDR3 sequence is CSVGGTSGRSGFF. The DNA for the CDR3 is TGCAGCGTTGGTGGGACTAGCGGGAGAAGTGGGTTCTTC.

In DNA, the CDR3 is TGTGCCACCAGTGGAGGGGGCAGATCGAACACCGGGGAGCTGTTTTTT. Translation: CATSGGGRSNTGELFF. J is TRBJ2-2 and V is TRBV24-1; 7 nucleotides agree with TRBD1. The germline CDR1 and CDR2 sequences are KGHDR and SFDVKD. V lost 5 bases, J lost 0 bases, and 5 bases stayed unmatched. The CDR3 runs 16 residues.